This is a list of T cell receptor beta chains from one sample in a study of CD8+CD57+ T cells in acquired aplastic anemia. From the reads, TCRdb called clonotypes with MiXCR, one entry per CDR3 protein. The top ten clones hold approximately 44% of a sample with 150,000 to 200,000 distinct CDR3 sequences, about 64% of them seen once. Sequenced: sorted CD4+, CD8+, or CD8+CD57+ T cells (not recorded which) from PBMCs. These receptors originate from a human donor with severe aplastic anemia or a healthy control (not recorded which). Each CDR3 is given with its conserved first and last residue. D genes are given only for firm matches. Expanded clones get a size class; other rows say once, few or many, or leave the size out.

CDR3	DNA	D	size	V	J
CASSHRWLAGNEQFF	TGTGCCAGCAGCCACCGCTGGCTAGCTGGAAATGAGCAGTTCTTC	-	-	TRBV7-2	TRBJ2-1
CASSPTRTSGQTQYF	TGTGCCAGCAGCCCGACCCGGACTAGCGGGCAGACCCAGTACTTC	TRBD2	-	TRBV7-8	TRBJ2-5
CASSSDRDRGVYGYTF	TGTGCCAGCAGCTCGGACCGGGACAGGGGAGTCTATGGCTACACCTTC	TRBD1	few	TRBV7-9	TRBJ1-2
CASRAGTGKDTQYF	TGTGCCAGCAGAGCCGGGACAGGGAAAGATACGCAGTATTTT	TRBD1	many	TRBV13	TRBJ2-3
CSARDQGQPQHF	TGCAGTGCTAGAGATCAGGGGCAGCCCCAGCATTTT	-	-	TRBV20-1	TRBJ1-5
CASGIQPETQYF	TGTGCCAGTGGGATTCAGCCAGAGACCCAGTACTTC	-	-	TRBV7-9	TRBJ2-5
CASRPDRENNSGGYTF	TGTGCCAGCAGACCGGACAGGGAAAACAATTCCGGGGGCTACACCTTC	TRBD1	many	TRBV9	TRBJ1-2
CASSDLAGPSYNEQFF	TGTGCCAGCAGTGATTTAGCGGGACCCTCCTACAATGAGCAGTTCTTC	TRBD2	-	TRBV2	TRBJ2-1
CASSLERDDTEAFF	TGTGCCAGCAGCTTAGAGCGGGACGACACTGAAGCTTTCTTT	-	once	TRBV11-3	TRBJ1-1
CASSFRGYDTEAFF	TGCGCCAGCAGCTTCCGGGGGTACGACACTGAAGCTTTCTTT	-	once	TRBV7-9	TRBJ1-1
CAISEGREGRPLEQYF	TGTGCCATCAGTGAGGGCCGGGAGGGACGACCTCTCGAGCAGTACTTC	TRBD2	-	TRBV10-3	TRBJ2-7
CASSLKTGFREAWGYTF	TGTGCCAGCAGCTTAAAAACCGGGTTTAGGGAGGCGTGGGGCTACACCTTC	-	-	TRBV7-9	TRBJ1-2
CASSIVTGGYYEQYF	TGTGCCAGTAGTATAGTTACTGGGGGGTACTACGAGCAGTACTTC	-	-	TRBV19	TRBJ2-7